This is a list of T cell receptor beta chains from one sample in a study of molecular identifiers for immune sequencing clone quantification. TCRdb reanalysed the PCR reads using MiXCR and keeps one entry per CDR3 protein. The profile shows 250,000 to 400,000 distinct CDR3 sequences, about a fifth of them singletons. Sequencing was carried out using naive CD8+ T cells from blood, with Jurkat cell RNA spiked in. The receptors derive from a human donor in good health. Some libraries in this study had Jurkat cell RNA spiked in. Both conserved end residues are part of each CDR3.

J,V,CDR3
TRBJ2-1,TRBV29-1,CSVEGVRGTSGSYSNEQFF
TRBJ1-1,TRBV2,CASSPGLVAEAFF
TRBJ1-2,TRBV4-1,CASSQEEGVYGYTF
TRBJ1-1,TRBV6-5,CASSYLSVDKKNTEAFF
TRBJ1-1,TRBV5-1,CASSLTGLGNTEAFF
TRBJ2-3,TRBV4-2,CASSQGTLADISTDTQYF
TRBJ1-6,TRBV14,CASSQAGSYNSPLHF
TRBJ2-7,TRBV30,CAWSTGFGYEQYF
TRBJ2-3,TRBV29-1,CSVQGTPSTDTQYF
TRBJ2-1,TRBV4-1,CASRVRGRDNEQFF
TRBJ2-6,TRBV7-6,CASSLWGQGTGANVLTF
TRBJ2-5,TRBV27,CASSFFPSQEAQYF
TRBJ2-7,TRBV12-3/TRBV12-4,CASRKGGGYEQYF
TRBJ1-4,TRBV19,CASSNGRDRPNEKLFF
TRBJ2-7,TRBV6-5,CASSPGTGYYEQYF
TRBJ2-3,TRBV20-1,CSARLRVWEDTQYF
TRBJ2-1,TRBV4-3,CASSQVSSGNEQFF
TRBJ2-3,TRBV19,CASIPRAGGSDTDTQYF
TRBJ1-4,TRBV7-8,CASSLAEQEKLFF
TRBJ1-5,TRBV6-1,CASRAGFGNQPQHF
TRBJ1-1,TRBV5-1,CASSFSVSNTEAFF
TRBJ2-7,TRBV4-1,CASSQDNHITYEQYF
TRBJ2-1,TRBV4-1,CASSQGLAGGRALWGEQFF
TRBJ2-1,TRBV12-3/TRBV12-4,CASSLSQKNNEQFF
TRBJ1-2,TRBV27,CASIPLTGGLNGYTF
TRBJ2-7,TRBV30,CAWSVLRGNEQYF
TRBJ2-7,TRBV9,CASSVSDGSYEQYF
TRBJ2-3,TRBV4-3,CASSQDQLSTDTQYF
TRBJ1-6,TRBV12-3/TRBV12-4,CASSLYRGSDSPLHF
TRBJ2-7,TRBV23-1,CASSPLTHRKSSYEQYF
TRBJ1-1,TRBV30,CAWSVSPNTEAFF
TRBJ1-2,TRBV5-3,CASSPWTGANYGYAF
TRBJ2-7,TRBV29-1,CSVEDWQGSSYEQYF
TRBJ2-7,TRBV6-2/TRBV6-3,CASSSSLGVSYEQYF
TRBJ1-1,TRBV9,CASSAMGATEAFF
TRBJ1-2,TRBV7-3,CASSLLGEPNYGYTF
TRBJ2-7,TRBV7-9,CASSPRGRGAYYEQYF
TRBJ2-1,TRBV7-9,CASSSRTLAASYNEQFF
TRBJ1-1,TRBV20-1,CGARDIDILYEAFF
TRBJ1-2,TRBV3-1,CASSQSTAVYGYTF
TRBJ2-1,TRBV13,CASSFGQGNSFGQFF
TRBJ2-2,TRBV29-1,CSVEAGGVNTGELFF
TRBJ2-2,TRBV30,CAWIYAGAITGELFF
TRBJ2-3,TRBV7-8,CASSLRASETDTQYF
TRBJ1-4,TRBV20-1,CSARDPERNEKLFF
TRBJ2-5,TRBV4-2,CASRGIGRGETQYF
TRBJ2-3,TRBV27,CASGWTSGTDTQYF
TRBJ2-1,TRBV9,CASSPRPDNEQFF
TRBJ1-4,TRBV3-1,CASSQTGHGGARYEKLFF